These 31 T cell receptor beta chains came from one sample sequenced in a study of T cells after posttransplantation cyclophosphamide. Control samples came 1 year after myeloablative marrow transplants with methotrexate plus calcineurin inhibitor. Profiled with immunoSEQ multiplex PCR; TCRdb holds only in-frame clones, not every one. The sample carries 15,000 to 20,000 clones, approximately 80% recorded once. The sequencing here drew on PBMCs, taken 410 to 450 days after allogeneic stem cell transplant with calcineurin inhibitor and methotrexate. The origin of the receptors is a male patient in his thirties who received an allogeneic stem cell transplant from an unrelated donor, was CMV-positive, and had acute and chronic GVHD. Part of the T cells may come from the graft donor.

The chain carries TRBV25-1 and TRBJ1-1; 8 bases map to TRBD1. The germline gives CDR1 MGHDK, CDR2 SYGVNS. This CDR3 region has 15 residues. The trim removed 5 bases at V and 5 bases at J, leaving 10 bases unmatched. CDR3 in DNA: TGTGCCAGCAGTACCCCAGGGGGCGCTCGGACTGAAGCTTTCTTT. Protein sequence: CASSTPGGARTEAFF.

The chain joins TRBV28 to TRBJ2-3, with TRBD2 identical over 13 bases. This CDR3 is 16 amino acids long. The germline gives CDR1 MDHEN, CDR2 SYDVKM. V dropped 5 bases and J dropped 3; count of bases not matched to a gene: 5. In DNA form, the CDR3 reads TGTGCCAGCAGTGCTTGGACTAGCGGGAGTACAGATACGCAGTATTTT. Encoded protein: CASSAWTSGSTDTQYF.

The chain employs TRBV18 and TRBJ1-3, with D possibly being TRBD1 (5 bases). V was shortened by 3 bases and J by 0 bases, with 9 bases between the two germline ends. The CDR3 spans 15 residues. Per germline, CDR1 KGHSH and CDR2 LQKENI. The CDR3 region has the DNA TGTGCCAGCTCACCGGCAGGGCCCTCTGGAAACACCATATATTTT. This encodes CASSPAGPSGNTIYF.

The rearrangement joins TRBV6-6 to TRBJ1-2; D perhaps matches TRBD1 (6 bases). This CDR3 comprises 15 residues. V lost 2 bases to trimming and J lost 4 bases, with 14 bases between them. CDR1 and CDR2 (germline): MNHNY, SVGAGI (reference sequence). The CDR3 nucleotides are TGTGCCAGCAGTTACATGTGGGGGCTGGGCTATGGCTACACCTTC. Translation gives CASSYMWGLGYGYTF.

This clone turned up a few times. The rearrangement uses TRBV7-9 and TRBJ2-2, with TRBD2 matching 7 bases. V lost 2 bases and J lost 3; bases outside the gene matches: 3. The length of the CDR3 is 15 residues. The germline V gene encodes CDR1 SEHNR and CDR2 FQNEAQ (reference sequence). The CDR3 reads CASSLRGGDTGELFF. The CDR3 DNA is TGTGCCAGCAGCTTAAGGGGAGGGGACACCGGGGAGCTGTTTTTT. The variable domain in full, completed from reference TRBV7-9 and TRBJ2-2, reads DTGVSQNPRHKITKRGQNVTFRCDPISEHNRLYWYRQTLGQGPEFLTYFQNEAQLEKSRLLSDRFSAERPKGSFSTLEIQRTEQGDSAMYLCASSLRGGDTGELFFGEGSRLTVL.

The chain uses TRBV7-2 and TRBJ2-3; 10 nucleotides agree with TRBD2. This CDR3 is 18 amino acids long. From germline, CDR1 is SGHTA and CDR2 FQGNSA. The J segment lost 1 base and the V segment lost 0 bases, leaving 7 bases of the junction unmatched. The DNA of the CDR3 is TGTGCCAGCAGCTTAGCTGCAGCGGGAGGGCTCCGCACAGATACGCAGTATTTT. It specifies CASSLAAAGGLRTDTQYF. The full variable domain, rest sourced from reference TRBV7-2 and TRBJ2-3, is GAGVSQSPSNKVTEKGKDVELRCDPISGHTALYWYRQSLGQGLEFLIYFQGNSAPDKSGLPSDRFSAERTGGSVSTLTIQRTQQEDSAVYLCASSLAAAGGLRTDTQYFGPGTRLTVL.

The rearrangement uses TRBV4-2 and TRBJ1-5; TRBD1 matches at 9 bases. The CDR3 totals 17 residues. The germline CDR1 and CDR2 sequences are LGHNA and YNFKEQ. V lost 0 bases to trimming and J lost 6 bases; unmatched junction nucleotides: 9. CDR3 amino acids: CASSQDTSQGAVQPQHF. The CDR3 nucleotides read TGTGCCAGCAGCCAAGATACCTCACAGGGGGCCGTTCAGCCCCAGCATTTT.

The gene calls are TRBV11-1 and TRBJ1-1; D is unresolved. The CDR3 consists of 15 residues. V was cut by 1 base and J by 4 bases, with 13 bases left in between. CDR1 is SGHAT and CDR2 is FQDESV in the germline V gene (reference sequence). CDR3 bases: TGTGCCAGCAGCTTAGGTCCGCACACGGGCACTGAAGCTTTCTTT. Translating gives CASSLGPHTGTEAFF.

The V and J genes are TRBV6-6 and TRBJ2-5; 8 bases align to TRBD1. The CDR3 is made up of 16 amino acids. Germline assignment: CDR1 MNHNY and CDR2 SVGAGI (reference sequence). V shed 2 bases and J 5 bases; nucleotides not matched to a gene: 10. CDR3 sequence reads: CASSYPGTGVAETQYF. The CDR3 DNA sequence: TGTGCCAGCAGTTACCCCGGGACAGGCGTAGCGGAGACCCAGTACTTC.

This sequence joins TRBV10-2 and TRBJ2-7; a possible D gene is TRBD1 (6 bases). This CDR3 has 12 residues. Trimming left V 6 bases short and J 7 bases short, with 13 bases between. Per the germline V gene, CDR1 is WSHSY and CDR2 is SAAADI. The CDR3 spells CASRNQGSEQYF. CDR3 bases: TGCGCCAGCAGGAATCAGGGGAGTGAGCAGTACTTC.

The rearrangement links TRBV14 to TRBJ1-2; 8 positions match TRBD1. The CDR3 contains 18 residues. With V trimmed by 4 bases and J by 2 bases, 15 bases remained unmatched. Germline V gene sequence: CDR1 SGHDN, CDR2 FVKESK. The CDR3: CASSPNPYSGGVNYGYTF. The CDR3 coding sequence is TGTGCCAGCAGCCCTAACCCATACTCAGGGGGCGTGAACTATGGCTACACCTTC.

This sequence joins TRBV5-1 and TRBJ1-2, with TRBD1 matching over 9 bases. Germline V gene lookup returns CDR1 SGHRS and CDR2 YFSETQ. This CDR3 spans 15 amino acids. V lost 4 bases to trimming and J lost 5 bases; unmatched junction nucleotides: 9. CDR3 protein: CASSIVQGAPYGYTF. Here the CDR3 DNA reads TGCGCCAGCAGCATCGTACAGGGGGCGCCTTATGGCTACACCTTC.

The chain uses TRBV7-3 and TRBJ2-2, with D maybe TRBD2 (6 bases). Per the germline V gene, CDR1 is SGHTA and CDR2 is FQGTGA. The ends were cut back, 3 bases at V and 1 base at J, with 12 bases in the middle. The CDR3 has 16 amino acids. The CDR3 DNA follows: TGTGCCAGCAGCTTGGTTGGCGGGGTGAACACCGGGGAGCTGTTTTTT. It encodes CASSLVGGVNTGELFF.

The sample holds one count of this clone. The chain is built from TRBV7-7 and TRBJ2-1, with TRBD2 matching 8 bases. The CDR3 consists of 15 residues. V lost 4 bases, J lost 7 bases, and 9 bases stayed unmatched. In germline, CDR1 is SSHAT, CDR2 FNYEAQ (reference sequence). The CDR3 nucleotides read TGTGCCAGCAGCTCAAACCCGGGGGGGTCGAATGAGCAGTTCTTC. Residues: CASSSNPGGSNEQFF.

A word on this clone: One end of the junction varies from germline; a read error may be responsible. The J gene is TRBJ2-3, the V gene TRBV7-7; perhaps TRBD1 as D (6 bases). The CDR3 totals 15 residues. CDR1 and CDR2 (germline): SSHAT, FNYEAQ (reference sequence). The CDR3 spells CASSLGTGSTDTQYF. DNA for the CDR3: TGTGCTAGCAGCCTCGGAACAGGGAGCACAGATACGCAGTATTTT.

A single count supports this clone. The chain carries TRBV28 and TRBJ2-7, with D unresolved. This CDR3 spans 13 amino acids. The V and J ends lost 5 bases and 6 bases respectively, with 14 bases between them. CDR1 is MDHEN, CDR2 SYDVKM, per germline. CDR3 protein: CASSVDILGEQYF. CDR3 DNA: TGTGCCAGCAGTGTAGACATTCTCGGCGAGCAGTACTTC.

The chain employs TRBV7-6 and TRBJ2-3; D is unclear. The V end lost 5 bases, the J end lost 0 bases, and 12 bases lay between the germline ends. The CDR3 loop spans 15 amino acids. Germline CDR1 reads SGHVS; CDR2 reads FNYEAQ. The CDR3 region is CASSRSPGSTDTQYF. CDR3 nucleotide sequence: TGTGCCAGCAGCCGATCCCCGGGTAGCACAGATACGCAGTATTTT. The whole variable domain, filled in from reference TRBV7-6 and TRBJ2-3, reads GAGVSQSPRYKVTKRGQDVALRCDPISGHVSLYWYRQALGQGPEFLTYFNYEAQQDKSGLPNDRFSAERPEGSISTLTIQRTEQRDSAMYRCASSRSPGSTDTQYFGPGTRLTVL.

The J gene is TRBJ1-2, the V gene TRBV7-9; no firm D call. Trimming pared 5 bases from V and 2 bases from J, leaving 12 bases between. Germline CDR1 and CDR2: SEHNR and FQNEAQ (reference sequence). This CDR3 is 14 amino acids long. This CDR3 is CASSPRETNYGYTF. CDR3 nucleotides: TGTGCCAGCAGCCCGCGAGAGACAAACTATGGCTACACCTTC.

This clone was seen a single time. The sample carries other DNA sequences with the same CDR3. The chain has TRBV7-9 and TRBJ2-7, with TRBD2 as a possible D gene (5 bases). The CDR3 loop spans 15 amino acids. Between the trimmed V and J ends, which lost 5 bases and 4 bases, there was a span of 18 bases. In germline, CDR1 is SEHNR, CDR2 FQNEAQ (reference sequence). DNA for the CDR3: TGTGCCAGCAGCCTTTGGGATGGCCGGGAATACGAGCAGTACTTC. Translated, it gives CASSLWDGREYEQYF.

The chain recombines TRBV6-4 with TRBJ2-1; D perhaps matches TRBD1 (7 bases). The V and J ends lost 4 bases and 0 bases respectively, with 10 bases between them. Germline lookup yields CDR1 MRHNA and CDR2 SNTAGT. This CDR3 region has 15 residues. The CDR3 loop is CASSVEGASYNEQFF. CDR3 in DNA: TGTGCCAGCAGTGTGGAGGGGGCCTCCTACAATGAGCAGTTCTTC.

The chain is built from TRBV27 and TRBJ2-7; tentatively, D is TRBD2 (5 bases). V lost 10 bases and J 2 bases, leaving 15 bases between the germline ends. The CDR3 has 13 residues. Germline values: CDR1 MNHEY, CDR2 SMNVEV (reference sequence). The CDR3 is CATQRAEAYEQYF. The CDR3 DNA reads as TGTGCCACCCAACGAGCGGAAGCCTACGAGCAGTACTTC.

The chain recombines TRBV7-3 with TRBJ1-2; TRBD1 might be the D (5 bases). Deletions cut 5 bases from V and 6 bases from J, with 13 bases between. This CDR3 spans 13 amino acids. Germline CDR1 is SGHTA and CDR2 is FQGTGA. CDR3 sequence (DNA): TGTGCCAGCAGCCCCGAAGGGGTCGATGGCTACACCTTC. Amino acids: CASSPEGVDGYTF.

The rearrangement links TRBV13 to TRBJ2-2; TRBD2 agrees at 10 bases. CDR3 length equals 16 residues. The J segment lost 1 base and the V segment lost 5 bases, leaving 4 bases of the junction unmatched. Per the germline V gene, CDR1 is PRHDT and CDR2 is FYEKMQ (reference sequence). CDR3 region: CASSPSSGRNTGELFF. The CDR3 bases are TGTGCCAGCAGCCCATCTAGCGGGAGGAACACCGGGGAGCTGTTTTTT. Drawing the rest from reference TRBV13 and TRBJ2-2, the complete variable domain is AAGVIQSPRHLIKEKRETATLKCYPIPRHDTVYWYQQGPGQDPQFLISFYEKMQSDKGSIPDRFSAQQFSDYHSELNMSSLELGDSALYFCASSPSSGRNTGELFFGEGSRLTVL.

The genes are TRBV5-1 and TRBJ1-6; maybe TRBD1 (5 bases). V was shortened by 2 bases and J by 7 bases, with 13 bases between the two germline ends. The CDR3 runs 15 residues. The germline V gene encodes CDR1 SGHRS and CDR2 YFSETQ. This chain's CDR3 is CASSLDGRVNSPLHF. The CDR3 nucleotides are TGCGCCAGCAGCTTAGATGGCAGGGTAAATTCACCCCTCCACTTT.

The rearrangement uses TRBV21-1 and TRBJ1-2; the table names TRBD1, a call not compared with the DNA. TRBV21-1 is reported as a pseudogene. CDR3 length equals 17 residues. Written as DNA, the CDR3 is TGTGCCAGCAGCAAACCGGGACAGGGGGCTTACGCCTATGGCTACACCTTC. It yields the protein CASSKPGQGAYAYGYTF.

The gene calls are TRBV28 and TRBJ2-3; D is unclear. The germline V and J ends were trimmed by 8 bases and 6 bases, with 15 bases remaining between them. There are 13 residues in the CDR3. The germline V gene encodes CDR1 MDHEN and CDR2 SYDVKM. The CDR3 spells CASLIPDSDTQYF. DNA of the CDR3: TGTGCCAGCTTGATCCCAGACTCGGATACGCAGTATTTT. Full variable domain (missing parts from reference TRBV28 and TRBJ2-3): DVKVTQSSRYLVKRTGEKVFLECVQDMDHENMFWYRQDPGLGLRLIYFSYDVKMKEKGDIPEGYSVSREKKERFSLILESASTNQTSMYLCASLIPDSDTQYFGPGTRLTVL.

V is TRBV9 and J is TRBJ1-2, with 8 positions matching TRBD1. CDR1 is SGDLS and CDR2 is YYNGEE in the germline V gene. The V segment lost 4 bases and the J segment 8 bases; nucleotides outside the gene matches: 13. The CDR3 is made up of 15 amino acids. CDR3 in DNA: TGTGCCAGCAGCTACCACCTGGAGGACAGGGACGGCTACACCTTC. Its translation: CASSYHLEDRDGYTF.

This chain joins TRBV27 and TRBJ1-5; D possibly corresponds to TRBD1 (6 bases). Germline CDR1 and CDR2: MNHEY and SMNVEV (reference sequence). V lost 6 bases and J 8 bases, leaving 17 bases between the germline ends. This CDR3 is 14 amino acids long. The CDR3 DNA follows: TGTGCCAGCAGGGAGAAGGGGGTCCTGGAGCCCCAGCATTTT. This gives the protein CASREKGVLEPQHF.

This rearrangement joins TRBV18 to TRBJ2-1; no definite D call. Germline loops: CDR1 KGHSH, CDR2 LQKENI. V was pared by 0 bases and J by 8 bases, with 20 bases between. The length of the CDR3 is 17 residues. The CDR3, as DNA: TGTGCCAGCTCACCACCTCTAAGTTCTTATTATTACGATGAGCAGTTCTTC. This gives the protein CASSPPLSSYYYDEQFF. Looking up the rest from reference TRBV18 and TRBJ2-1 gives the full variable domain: NAGVMQNPRHLVRRRGQEARLRCSPMKGHSHVYWYRQLPEEGLKFMVYLQKENIIDESGMPKERFSAEFPKEGPSILRIQQVVRGDSAAYFCASSPPLSSYYYDEQFFGPGTRLTVL.

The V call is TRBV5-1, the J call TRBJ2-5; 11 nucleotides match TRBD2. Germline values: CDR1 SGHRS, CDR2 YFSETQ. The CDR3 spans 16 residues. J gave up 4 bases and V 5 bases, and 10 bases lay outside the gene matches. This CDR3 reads CASRTGLAGVLETQYF. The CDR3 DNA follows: TGCGCCAGCAGGACAGGACTAGCGGGCGTTCTAGAGACCCAGTACTTC.

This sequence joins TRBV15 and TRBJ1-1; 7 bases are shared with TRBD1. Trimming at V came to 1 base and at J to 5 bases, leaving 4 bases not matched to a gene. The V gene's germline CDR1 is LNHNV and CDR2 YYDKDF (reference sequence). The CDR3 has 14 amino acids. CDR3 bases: TGTGCCACCAGCAGAGGACAGGGAAGAACTGAAGCTTTCTTT. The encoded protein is CATSRGQGRTEAFF.